The sequence of this TCR beta chain was determined in a study of T-cell memory formation after mild COVID-19. Study-wide results and limits: Those CD4+ clones that contracted were mainly in CM and EM (CD8+ ones in EMRA).

In regard to this clonotype: What it recognizes is unknown.

Each CDR3 protein gets one entry after TCRdb re-called the 5' RACE reads with MiXCR. The sample lists roughly 610,000 distinct CDR3 sequences; 17% were seen once. The receptor's source is an adult woman who had mild COVID-19 (a few samples of this study predate the infection). Cell type and time point are not known. Sequencing input: PBMCs or a T cell subset sorted from them (not recorded which).

The DNA of the CDR3 is TGCAGCGGCCTAGGGGACAAAAACATTCAGTACTTC. As protein: CSGLGDKNIQYF. V gene TRBV29-1 combines with J gene TRBJ2-4; D might be TRBD1 (5 bases). The CDR3 length is 12 residues. V gave up 7 bases and J gave up 3 bases, with 10 bases separating them. Germline V gene data show CDR1 as SQVTM and CDR2 as ANQGSEA.